This T cell receptor beta chain came from a study of T cells in Graves' hyperthyroidism and ophthalmopathy. This clonotype showed up just a few times. Fresh peripheral blood, more than 9 ml, yielded the PBMCs. RNA transcripts yielded amplified TCR beta CDR3 regions. A first-round RT-PCR of the TCR CDR3 used the HTBI primer set. MiXCR, applied by TCRdb to the multiplex PCR reads, yields one record per CDR3 protein. The table has hundreds of thousands of distinct CDR3 sequences, 38% seen once. CDR1 and CDR2 (germline): SNHLY, FYNNEI. The ends lost 5 bases at V and 5 bases at J; junction bases unmatched: 8. There are 16 residues in the CDR3.

V usage is TRBV2 and J usage is TRBJ2-5; 13 bases map to TRBD2. The receptor comes from a man younger than 35 with Graves' hyperthyroidism. The specimen sequenced was blood. The CDR3 DNA sequence: TGTGCCAGCAGTCCTTGGACTAGCGGGAGTCGGGAGACCCAGTACTTC. Amino acids: CASSPWTSGSRETQYF. The complete variable domain, with remaining parts taken from reference TRBV2 and TRBJ2-5, reads EPEVTQTPSHQVTQMGQEVILRCVPISNHLYFYWYRQILGQKVEFLVSFYNNEISEKSEIFDDQFSVERPDGSNFTLKIRSTKLEDSAMYFCASSPWTSGSRETQYFGPGTRLLVL.